The 30 T cell receptor beta chains presented below share a single source sample, sequenced in a study of regulatory T cells in long-lasting Graves disease. Time point defined: persistent/refractory GD, antithyroid drugs over 5 years with positive TRAb. From PBMCs, RNA was extracted and then used to make the TCR library. The authors built TCR beta libraries using iRepertoire HTBI primers and Arm-PCR of CDR3 regions. TCRdb re-derived calls from the multiplex PCR reads in MiXCR, one entry per CDR3 protein. Counted here are roughly 450,000 distinct CDR3 sequences, about 20% occurring once; the ten biggest clones make up around 14%. Sequencing used peripheral blood mononuclear cells (PBMCs), obtained when the disease was refractory, from a patient treated with antithyroid drugs. The receptors shown here come from a female donor with Graves disease.

In this sample, this clonotype turned up a few times. The chain combines TRBV28 with TRBJ1-5; D ambiguous. Germline V gives CDR1 MDHEN, CDR2 SYDVKM. With 5 bases removed from V and 4 bases from J, the gap between germline ends came to 18 bases. This CDR3 region has 16 residues. CDR3 sequence (DNA): TGTGCCAGCAGTCAGATCCGGGAGCTTCGAAATCAGCCCCAGCATTTT. Protein sequence: CASSQIRELRNQPQHF.

This clonotype was recorded many times. The V gene is TRBV29-1, the J gene TRBJ1-1; 7 positions agree with TRBD1. V shed 2 bases, J shed 6 bases, and the junction held 3 bases outside the gene matches. The CDR3 spans 12 residues. The V gene's germline CDR1 is SQVTM and CDR2 ANQGSEA. The CDR3 bases are TGCAGCGTTGAAAACAGGGGAGCTGAAGCTTTCTTT. Its translation: CSVENRGAEAFF. The full variable domain, with the rest looked up from reference TRBV29-1 and TRBJ1-1, is SAVISQKPSRDICQRGTSLTIQCQVDSQVTMMFWYRQQPGQSLTLIATANQGSEATYESGFVIDKFPISRPNLTFSTLTVSNMSPEDSSIYLCSVENRGAEAFFGQGTRLTVV.

J is TRBJ1-5 and V is TRBV6-1; D is perhaps TRBD1 (5 bases). V dropped 10 bases and J dropped 4 bases, with 11 bases sitting between them. This CDR3 spans 12 amino acids. CDR1 and CDR2 (germline): MNHNS, SASEGT. The CDR3 nucleotides are TGTGCCACAGGGACGCTAAATCAGCCCCAGCATTTT. Its translation is CATGTLNQPQHF.

The chain carries TRBV7-9 and TRBJ1-1; D remains unclear. This CDR3 has 14 residues. V was clipped by 0 bases and J by 5 bases, with 10 bases between them. CDR1 SEHNR and CDR2 FQNEAQ come from the germline V gene (reference sequence). The DNA of the CDR3 is TGTGCCAGCAGCTTAGCTCTACCGGGAACTGAAGCTTTCTTT. This codes for CASSLALPGTEAFF.

In its sample, this clonotype was seen many times. The rearrangement links TRBV28 to TRBJ2-2; D remains unclear. Trimming removed 6 bases at V and 4 bases at J, with 6 bases between. The CDR3 extends over 12 amino acids. Germline V CDR1 and CDR2: MDHEN, SYDVKM. The CDR3 region has the DNA TGTGCCAGCAGCCTCACCACCGGGGAGCTGTTTTTT. Protein: CASSLTTGELFF.

This clonotype was seen only a few times. This rearrangement joins TRBV7-2 to TRBJ2-7, with 8 bases fitting TRBD2. The CDR3 is made up of 15 amino acids. In germline, CDR1 is SGHTA, CDR2 FQGNSA. The J segment lost 2 bases and the V segment lost 5 bases, leaving 8 bases of the junction unmatched. The CDR3 nucleotides read TGTGCCAGCAGCCCAATCGCGGGAGGCGCCTACGAGCAGTACTTC. It codes for CASSPIAGGAYEQYF.

This clonotype was found many times. This chain uses TRBV10-3 with TRBJ1-1; 7 nucleotides align to TRBD1. The CDR3 contains 14 residues. Trimming cost V 6 bases and J 7 bases; bases outside gene matches: 11. The germline V gene encodes CDR1 ENHRY and CDR2 SYGVKD. The CDR3 here is CAISLATGTDEAFF. CDR3 nucleotides: TGTGCCATCAGCCTCGCGACAGGGACGGATGAAGCTTTCTTT.

This chain links TRBV25-1 with TRBJ1-3; possibly TRBD1 for D (6 bases). The ends were cut back, 10 bases at V and 0 bases at J, with 13 bases in the middle. The V gene's germline CDR1 is MGHDK and CDR2 SYGVNS. CDR3 length: 14 amino acids. CDR3 residues: CATADSSSGNTIYF. CDR3 in DNA: TGTGCCACCGCGGACAGCTCCTCTGGAAACACCATATATTTT.

In this sample, this clonotype turned up many times. The gene calls are TRBV28 and TRBJ2-5; D possibly corresponds to TRBD2 (6 bases). The CDR3 extends over 17 amino acids. The germline V gene encodes CDR1 MDHEN and CDR2 SYDVKM. Trimming removed 2 bases at V and 3 bases at J, with 19 bases between. The DNA for the CDR3 is TGTGCCAGCAGTTTAAGTTTCCGGGTTGGGGGGAAAGAGACCCAGTACTTC. Its protein is CASSLSFRVGGKETQYF.

This clonotype was counted many times. This chain joins TRBV28 and TRBJ1-2; D gene uncertain. V dropped 7 bases and J dropped 8 bases, with 11 bases sitting between them. The CDR3 sequence is 11 residues long. From germline, CDR1 is MDHEN and CDR2 SYDVKM. DNA for the CDR3: TGTGCCAGCACGGCAGGTCAAGGCTACACCTTC. It specifies CASTAGQGYTF.

The V call is TRBV5-5, the J call TRBJ2-1, with 9 nucleotides matching TRBD1. Looked up from germline, CDR1 is SGHKS and CDR2 is YYEKEE (reference sequence). The CDR3 is 13 residues long. Trimming removed 4 bases from V and 6 bases from J; junction bases left unmatched: 2. DNA for the CDR3: TGTGCCAGCAGCGTGGACAGGGGCAATGAGCAGTTCTTC. Translating it yields CASSVDRGNEQFF.

This clonotype was seen a few times. V is TRBV20-1 and J is TRBJ2-5; 7 bases match TRBD1. This CDR3 comprises 13 residues. V lost 3 bases to trimming and J lost 1 base; unmatched junction nucleotides: 2. The germline CDR1 and CDR2 sequences are DFQATT and SNEGSKA (reference sequence). In DNA form, the CDR3 reads TGCAGTGCTAGCAAGGGGGCCCAAGAGACCCAGTACTTC. It yields the protein CSASKGAQETQYF.

This clonotype has just a few counts. This chain links TRBV29-1 with TRBJ2-7; D could derive from TRBD1 or TRBD2 (5 bases each). The germline V gene encodes CDR1 SQVTM and CDR2 ANQGSEA. The CDR3 totals 16 residues. V dropped 0 bases and J dropped 0 bases, with 15 bases sitting between them. CDR3 bases: TGCAGCGTTGAAGATGACCGGGACGGGTTCTCCTACGAGCAGTACTTC. It encodes CSVEDDRDGFSYEQYF.

In its sample, this clonotype was seen once. A read error may be the cause here, since a much bigger clone is one base away. This rearrangement joins TRBV27 to TRBJ2-2, with 8 bases fitting TRBD2. V lost 6 bases, J lost 5 bases, and 11 bases stayed unmatched. Germline V lookup: CDR1 MNHEY, CDR2 SMNVEV (reference sequence). The CDR3 covers 16 residues. CDR3: CASSLTGLAGTGELFF. The DNA of the CDR3 is TGTGCCAGCAGCCTAACGGGGCTAGCGGGTACCGGGGAGCTGTTTTTT.

As regards this clonotype: A clone one base away is much larger, so this may be a read error. The rearrangement uses TRBV11-2 and TRBJ2-7; TRBD1 or TRBD2 may be the D gene (5 bases each). Germline V gene lookup returns CDR1 SGHAT and CDR2 FQNNGV. This CDR3 has 15 residues. Between the trimmed V and J ends, which lost 5 bases and 2 bases, there was a span of 16 bases. The CDR3: CASSRHRGFPYEQYF. In DNA, the CDR3 is TGTGCCAGCAGCCGACACCGGGGCTTCCCCTACGAGCAGTACTTC.

J is TRBJ1-2 and V is TRBV5-1; D ambiguous. Germline CDR1 is SGHRS and CDR2 is YFSETQ. This CDR3 is 15 amino acids long. Trimming removed 0 bases from V and 6 bases from J, with 15 bases in between. DNA of the CDR3: TGCGCCAGCAGCTTGGGCGGCCAAGAGCCTCATGGCTACACCTTC. This sequence encodes CASSLGGQEPHGYTF.

This chain links TRBV7-9 with TRBJ1-1; TRBD1 matches 7 bases. The CDR3 has 14 amino acids. The trim removed 5 bases at V and 4 bases at J, leaving 7 bases unmatched. Per the germline V gene, CDR1 is SEHNR and CDR2 is FQNEAQ (reference sequence). The DNA for the CDR3 is TGTGCCAGCAGCAACAGACAGGGCTCCACTGAAGCTTTCTTT. Translating gives CASSNRQGSTEAFF.

The rearrangement links TRBV5-1 to TRBJ2-1, with TRBD2 matching over 7 bases. Trimming took 1 base from V and 5 from J; bases not matched to a gene: 9. The CDR3 contains 16 residues. Germline assignment: CDR1 SGHRS and CDR2 YFSETQ. CDR3 in amino acids: CASSLHPTRENNEQFF. CDR3 in DNA: TGCGCCAGCAGCTTGCATCCTACGCGGGAGAACAATGAGCAGTTCTTC.

This sequence joins TRBV12-5 and TRBJ1-3, with 9 bases aligning to TRBD1. The V gene's germline CDR1 is LGHNT and CDR2 FRNRAP. V lost 6 bases and J lost 4; bases outside the gene matches: 10. This CDR3 has 16 amino acids. The CDR3 region is CASGRNRGLTGNTIYF. The CDR3 DNA follows: TGTGCTAGTGGCCGGAACAGGGGGCTTACGGGAAACACCATATATTTT.

This clonotype occurred many times. The chain employs TRBV6-1 and TRBJ2-5, with a tentative D call TRBD2 (7 bases). CDR1 is MNHNS and CDR2 is SASEGT in the germline V gene. Trimming removed 7 bases at V and 2 bases at J, with 17 bases between. This CDR3 contains 15 residues. The CDR3 nucleotides read TGTGCCAGCACCTACGGGGGGCTCAGGCAAGAGACCCAGTACTTC. It specifies CASTYGGLRQETQYF.

This clonotype has a count of ten or more. V is TRBV28 and J is TRBJ1-2, with 7 bases aligning to TRBD1. Looked up from germline, CDR1 is MDHEN and CDR2 is SYDVKM. V dropped 6 bases and J dropped 10; count of bases not matched to a gene: 8. This CDR3 is built from 12 residues. The CDR3 DNA reads TGTGCCAGCAGCACCGGGACAGTCTCCTACACCTTC. Amino acids: CASSTGTVSYTF.

The chain is built from TRBV7-2 and TRBJ2-7, with 11 bases identical to TRBD2. From germline, CDR1 is SGHTA and CDR2 FQGNSA. This CDR3 has 14 amino acids. Losses at the gene ends were 7 bases for V and 4 bases for J; bases not matched to a gene: 6. The CDR3 spells CASNNGTSGYEQYF. The CDR3 region has the DNA TGTGCCAGCAACAACGGGACTAGCGGATACGAGCAGTACTTC.

This clonotype was picked up many times. The chain uses TRBV6-1 and TRBJ2-7; no clear D. V was pared by 5 bases and J by 5 bases, with 16 bases between. The CDR3 runs to 14 residues. Per the germline V gene, CDR1 is MNHNS and CDR2 is SASEGT. Here the CDR3 reads CASSRTELGNEQYF. CDR3 DNA: TGTGCCAGCAGTCGCACGGAACTTGGCAACGAGCAGTACTTC.

This clonotype was seen at least ten times. The V and J genes are TRBV20-1 and TRBJ1-5; TRBD1 might be the D (6 bases). V was clipped by 6 bases and J by 2 bases, with 11 bases between them. The CDR3 contains 13 residues. Germline CDR1 and CDR2: DFQATT and SNEGSKA (reference sequence). CDR3 coding DNA: TGCAGTGCCGTCTCAGGGGGCAATCAGCCCCAGCATTTT. Its protein product is CSAVSGGNQPQHF.

Many counts were recorded for this clonotype. This sequence joins TRBV28 and TRBJ1-1; no firm D call. Per germline, CDR1 MDHEN and CDR2 SYDVKM. Trimming removed 4 bases at V and 1 base at J, with 7 bases between. This CDR3 spans 13 amino acids. The CDR3 nucleotides read TGTGCCAGCAGTTCCCTCGGGAACACTGAAGCTTTCTTT. This encodes CASSSLGNTEAFF. The whole variable domain, remainder taken from reference TRBV28 and TRBJ1-1, is DVKVTQSSRYLVKRTGEKVFLECVQDMDHENMFWYRQDPGLGLRLIYFSYDVKMKEKGDIPEGYSVSREKKERFSLILESASTNQTSMYLCASSSLGNTEAFFGQGTRLTVV.

The V gene is TRBV27, the J gene TRBJ2-3, with TRBD2 as a possible D gene (7 bases). The CDR3 is 16 amino acids. In germline, CDR1 is MNHEY, CDR2 SMNVEV (reference sequence). The V end was cut by 5 bases, the J end by 2 bases, with 17 bases between. CDR3 sequence (DNA): TGTGCCAGCAGTCCCTTCCCGGGGGGCTCCACAGATACGCAGTATTTT. This codes for CASSPFPGGSTDTQYF.

A few counts support this clonotype. V and J are TRBV27 and TRBJ1-2, with 9 positions matching TRBD1. Unmatched junction bases numbered 5, after V lost 5 bases and J lost 4 bases. The CDR3 loop spans 14 amino acids. The germline CDR1 and CDR2 sequences are MNHEY and SMNVEV (reference sequence). The CDR3 protein is CASSTTGGPYGYTF. CDR3 DNA: TGTGCCAGCAGTACTACAGGGGGCCCCTATGGCTACACCTTC.

In its sample, this clonotype was seen many times. The rearrangement links TRBV28 to TRBJ1-2, with TRBD1 as a possible D gene (5 bases). The length of the CDR3 is 12 residues. The germline gives CDR1 MDHEN, CDR2 SYDVKM. Between the trimmed V and J ends, which lost 6 bases and 7 bases, there was a span of 12 bases. The CDR3, as DNA: TGTGCCAGCAGCCTGGGGGGGTTTGGCTACACCTTC. It translates to CASSLGGFGYTF.

This clonotype was seen repeatedly, ten times or more. This chain links TRBV28 with TRBJ1-2; TRBD1 matches 7 bases. The CDR3 loop spans 14 amino acids. Losses at the gene ends were 7 bases for V and 8 bases for J; bases not matched to a gene: 13. CDR1 is MDHEN, CDR2 SYDVKM, per germline. The CDR3 is CASTYARTGKGYTF. DNA of the CDR3: TGTGCCAGCACCTATGCTCGGACAGGAAAGGGCTACACCTTC.

This clonotype has a single count. CDR3 nucleotide sequence: TGCGCCAGCAGCTTGATCCCAGGGGTTAACACTGAAGCTTTCTTT. Translated: CASSLIPGVNTEAFF. The chain uses TRBV5-1 and TRBJ1-1, with D possibly matching TRBD1 (6 bases). The CDR3 is made up of 15 amino acids. CDR1 is SGHRS and CDR2 is YFSETQ in the germline V gene. The ends were cut back, 1 base at V and 2 bases at J, with 12 bases in the middle.